This T cell receptor (beta chain) was profiled in a study of memory CD4+ T cells and cytomegalovirus serostatus (dated by TCRdb to the late 2010s). Study-wide context: The cohort comprised roughly 35 healthy Belgian adults, 9 CMV seropositive and some 24 CMV seronegative. CD4+ memory TCRbeta repertoires of a Belgian cohort with known cytomegalovirus serostatus were sequenced in order to replicate a published TCR-based CMV serostatus classifier. Here is what the overall study found, with its caveats: Of more than 150 previously reported CMV-associated TCRbeta sequences, about 72 appeared in the CD4+ memory repertoires, each in one to five individuals. Only CD4+CD45RO+ memory cells were sequenced, in contrast to the original study, which included naive and memory CD4+ and CD8+ populations. CMV serostatus prediction reached a median bootstrapped AUC of about 0.94 with the original framework and 0.9 to 0.93 with a US-trained random forest. The results were interpreted as suggesting that the CMV-associated TCR signature is largely present in the CD4+ memory repertoire. A median bootstrapped AUC of around 0.94 with a 95% CI of 0.76-1.00 was achieved on the Belgian cohort by the original-framework classifier.

The germline V gene supplies CDR1 MNHNS and CDR2 SASEGT. The germline ends are 12 bases apart after V is trimmed by 2 bases and J by 5 bases. The CDR3 numbers 14 residues from cysteine through phenylalanine. The only DNA kept is the CDR3, 42 bases in frame from the first base. On this clone: It lacks a known antigen. Base quality data are lacking; no much larger clone is found one base away.

Genomic DNA was extracted from sorted cells with the Quick-DNA Microprep Kit. TCRbeta DNA was amplified with the immunoSEQ hsTCRbeta kit following the manufacturer's protocol. TCRbeta libraries were sequenced on an Illumina MiSeq instrument. The paper's processing steps were these. After out-of-frame sequences were removed, some 2 million distinct TCRbeta sequences remained, averaging around 61,000 per individual. Two values were used to score each individual: the count of 150 to 200 previously reported CMV-associated TCRbeta sequences and the total count of productive distinct TCRbeta sequences. A beta-binomial model was reimplemented in Python, and random forests from scikit-learn, run with default parameters, were trained on data from the US cohort. Classifier performance on the Belgian cohort was reported as the median AUC with percentile confidence intervals calculated over 10,000 bootstrap iterations. The table was pulled from immuneACCESS by TCRdb, which kept in-frame rearrangements only. Such tables lose some clones; where checked, under half of the loss comes from unresolved V genes, and the rest has no known cause. The V and J calls and clone size were taken over from that table, and D and trimming were inferred from the DNA. This sample holds under 100,000 clones; 80% were observed only once. Of the sample, around 0.8% is held by the ten largest clones.

A FACSAria II was used to sort memory CD4+ T cells, defined as single viable CD3+CD4+CD8-CD45RO+ cells. CMV serostatus was assessed using a Roche Elecsys assay, by which serum IgG against CMV pp150, pp28, p38 and p52 was detected. Once the samples were thawed, total CD4+ T cells were enriched through positive selection using CD4 magnetic microbeads. The samples came from a different study that was designed specifically to examine the CD4+ T cell memory repertoire. Peripheral blood mononuclear cells were isolated and cryopreserved according to standard operating procedures, and serum was kept at -80 degrees C. The staining relied on CD3-PerCP (BW264/56), CD4-APC (RPA-T4), CD45RO-PE (UCHT1) and CD8-Pacific Orange (3B5) antibodies, and Sytox blue was used to exclude non-viable cells.

What was sequenced was memory CD4+ T cells from blood. The sequence was collected from an adult in good health and CMV-seronegative. The chain joins TRBV6-1 to TRBJ2-5, with the identity of the D gene unclear. Here is the DNA: TGTGCCAGCAGTGAATGGGCGCTCTGGGAGACCCAGTACTTC. It specifies CASSEWALWETQYF.